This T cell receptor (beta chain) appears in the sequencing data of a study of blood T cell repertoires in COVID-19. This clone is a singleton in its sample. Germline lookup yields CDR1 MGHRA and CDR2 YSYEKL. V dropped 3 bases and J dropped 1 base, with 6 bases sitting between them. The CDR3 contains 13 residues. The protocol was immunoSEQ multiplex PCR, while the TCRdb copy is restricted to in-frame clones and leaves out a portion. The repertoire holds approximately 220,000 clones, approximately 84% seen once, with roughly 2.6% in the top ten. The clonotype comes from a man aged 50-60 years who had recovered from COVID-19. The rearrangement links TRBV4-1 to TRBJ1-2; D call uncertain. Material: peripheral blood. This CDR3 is CASSQRINYGYTF. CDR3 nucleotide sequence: TGCGCCAGCAGCCAGAGGATTAACTATGGCTACACCTTC.